These 31 T cell receptor beta chains were sequenced from one sample in a study of cytomegalovirus exposure and HLA in healthy donors. In the PCR, 60 Vbeta and 13 Jbeta primers were used. The data were produced by immunoSEQ multiplex PCR, yet TCRdb's version contains in-frame clones alone and is incomplete. The repertoire holds about 79,000 clones, over 65% seen once, with about 9% in the top ten. The sample comprised PBMCs. The receptors stem from a man in his forties or fifties in good health and CMV-seropositive.

The chain combines TRBV7-9 with TRBJ1-3, with a weak D call TRBD1 (5 bases). V dropped 5 bases and J dropped 0 bases, with 11 bases sitting between them. The V gene's germline CDR1 is SEHNR and CDR2 FQNEAQ (reference sequence). The CDR3 extends over 15 amino acids. CDR3 residues: CASSPDRNSGNTIYF. The CDR3 DNA is TGTGCCAGCAGCCCCGACAGAAACTCTGGAAACACCATATATTTT. Based on the CDR3 plus reference TRBV7-9 and TRBJ1-3, the full variable domain is DTGVSQNPRHKITKRGQNVTFRCDPISEHNRLYWYRQTLGQGPEFLTYFQNEAQLEKSRLLSDRFSAERPKGSFSTLEIQRTEQGDSAMYLCASSPDRNSGNTIYFGEGSWLTVV.

This sequence joins TRBV7-3 and TRBJ1-1; 7 nucleotides match TRBD1. V was pared by 5 bases and J by 1 base, with 4 bases of the junction left unmatched. There are 14 residues in the CDR3. Germline assignment: CDR1 SGHTA and CDR2 FQGTGA. CDR3 coding DNA: TGTGCCAGCAGCGCCACAGGGGCGAACACTGAAGCTTTCTTT. Protein: CASSATGANTEAFF.

The genes are TRBV9 and TRBJ2-5; D might be TRBD2 (7 bases). Germline-derived CDR1 and CDR2 are SGDLS and YYNGEE. CDR3 size: 14 residues. Between the trimmed V and J ends, which lost 4 bases and 4 bases, there was a span of 14 bases. CDR3 protein: CASSLLGGGETQYF. In nucleotides, the CDR3 is TGTGCCAGCAGCCTCCTAGGGGGGGGAGAGACCCAGTACTTC.

This clone was seen a handful of times. This chain uses TRBV7-9 with TRBJ1-4, with D tentatively TRBD1 (5 bases). V gave up 1 base and J gave up 3 bases, with 12 bases separating them. The CDR3 runs to 16 residues. The germline V gene has CDR1 SEHNR and CDR2 FQNEAQ (reference sequence). CDR3 bases: TGTGCCAGCAGCTTAGACAGGACCAGGGCTAATGAAAAACTGTTTTTT. Translation gives CASSLDRTRANEKLFF.

The genes are TRBV9 and TRBJ1-3; D may be TRBD1 (5 bases). Trimming cost V 0 bases and J 4 bases, with 14 bases left between them. Germline V gene sequence: CDR1 SGDLS, CDR2 YYNGEE. This CDR3 is built from 16 residues. The CDR3 is CASSVEDGGTGNTIYF. The CDR3 region has the DNA TGTGCCAGCAGCGTAGAGGATGGAGGGACGGGAAACACCATATATTTT.

There are a few counts of this clone. The genes are TRBV7-2 and TRBJ2-5, with 10 bases fitting TRBD1. V trimming: 5 bases; J trimming: 0 bases; junction bases outside the gene matches: 3. The CDR3 is 15 amino acids. In germline, CDR1 is SGHTA, CDR2 FQGNSA. DNA for the CDR3: TGTGCCAGCAGCACGGACAGGGGGGACCAAGAGACCCAGTACTTC. It yields the protein CASSTDRGDQETQYF.

To note about this clone: The same CDR3 arises from other DNA sequences in this sample as well. The rearrangement joins TRBV2 to TRBJ1-5, with 11 bases fitting TRBD1. There are 14 residues in the CDR3. CDR1 SNHLY and CDR2 FYNNEI come from the germline V gene. J gave up 5 bases and V 4 bases, and 1 base lay outside the gene matches. The CDR3, as DNA: TGTGCCAGCAGTGCGGGACAGGGGGATCAGCCCCAGCATTTT. This sequence encodes CASSAGQGDQPQHF.

This clone was observed once. The chain combines TRBV6-1 with TRBJ2-7; the D gene is possibly TRBD1 (6 bases). The V end lost 8 bases, the J end lost 6 bases, and 17 bases lay between the germline ends. The CDR3 contains 13 residues. Germline assignment: CDR1 MNHNS and CDR2 SASEGT. CDR3 nucleotide sequence: TGTGCCAGCGAGACGAACATAGGGGGCGAGCAGTACTTC. It encodes CASETNIGGEQYF.

This clone was detected only a few times. The V call is TRBV4-2, the J call TRBJ1-5; 9 nucleotides agree with TRBD1. The germline gives CDR1 LGHNA, CDR2 YNFKEQ. The CDR3 extends over 17 amino acids. J was trimmed by 2 bases and V by 0 bases; bases with no gene match: 5. CDR3: CASSQEGTGTGNQPQHF. As DNA, the CDR3 is TGTGCCAGCAGCCAAGAGGGGACAGGGACGGGCAATCAGCCCCAGCATTTT.

The V gene is TRBV27, the J gene TRBJ2-5, with 8 bases fitting TRBD1. The length of the CDR3 is 14 residues. The V gene's germline CDR1 is MNHEY and CDR2 SMNVEV (reference sequence). V dropped 5 bases and J dropped 5; count of bases not matched to a gene: 7. CDR3 in amino acids: CASSPDRGWETQYF. The CDR3 bases are TGTGCCAGCAGTCCTGACAGGGGATGGGAGACCCAGTACTTC.

This chain links TRBV10-1 with TRBJ1-6; D is possibly TRBD1 (6 bases). Germline V gene sequence: CDR1 WNHNN, CDR2 SYGVQD (reference sequence). Trimming cost V 5 bases and J 7 bases, with 12 bases left between them. The CDR3 sequence is 14 residues long. The DNA for the CDR3 is TGCGCCAGCAGTTCGGGACACTCGAATTCACCCCTCCACTTT. It codes for CASSSGHSNSPLHF.

This clone has just a few counts. The V and J genes are TRBV29-1 and TRBJ2-7, with D maybe TRBD1 (5 bases). Germline V gene sequence: CDR1 SQVTM, CDR2 ANQGSEA. Trimming shortened V by 7 bases and J by 4 bases, and 11 bases separated the two germline ends. CDR3 length: 11 residues. CDR3 sequence reads: CSGTTGYEQYF. The CDR3 DNA reads as TGCAGCGGCACAACAGGATACGAGCAGTACTTC.

This clone has a count of ten or more. The chain is built from TRBV6-4 and TRBJ1-6; possible D gene TRBD1, 5 bases. The CDR3 spans 14 residues. The germline V and J ends were trimmed by 0 bases and 6 bases, with 6 bases remaining between them. Germline V lookup: CDR1 MRHNA, CDR2 SNTAGT. CDR3 sequence: CASSDSQGNSPLHF. The CDR3 nucleotides are TGTGCCAGCAGTGACTCCCAGGGTAATTCACCCCTCCACTTT.

The rearrangement links TRBV6-5 to TRBJ2-7, with 10 bases matching TRBD2. The germline V gene has CDR1 MNHEY and CDR2 SVGAGI. The CDR3 extends over 14 amino acids. V was pared by 7 bases and J by 5 bases, with 8 bases of the junction left unmatched. CDR3 region: CASNPAGGPHEQYF. DNA for the CDR3: TGTGCCAGCAACCCAGCGGGAGGGCCCCACGAGCAGTACTTC.

The V call is TRBV30, the J call TRBJ2-5; a possible D gene is TRBD1 (5 bases). The end of the DNA fits TRBJ2-7 better, so the J call may be wrong. CDR1 and CDR2 from the germline V gene are GTSNPN and SVGIG (reference sequence). The CDR3 spans 14 residues. The CDR3 region is CAWSGDSYTYEQYF. CDR3 nucleotides: TGTGCCTGGAGTGGAGACAGTTATACCTACGAGCAGTACTTC.

This chain links TRBV28 with TRBJ2-1; 10 positions agree with TRBD1. V shed 6 bases and J 6 bases; nucleotides not matched to a gene: 5. Germline lookup yields CDR1 MDHEN and CDR2 SYDVKM. The CDR3 is made up of 14 amino acids. This chain's CDR3 is CASRGGTGANEQFF. The CDR3 DNA is TGTGCCAGCAGGGGTGGGACAGGGGCCAATGAGCAGTTCTTC.

The V and J genes are TRBV5-1 and TRBJ2-5; 15 positions match TRBD2. J lost 2 bases, V lost 4 bases, and 6 bases had no gene match. Germline-derived CDR1 and CDR2 are SGHRS and YFSETQ. The CDR3 runs to 17 residues. CDR3 residues: CASSAGLAGGVQETQYF. The CDR3 DNA is TGCGCCAGCAGCGCGGGACTAGCGGGGGGCGTTCAAGAGACCCAGTACTTC.

This clone was seen a single time. The V call is TRBV6-1, the J call TRBJ2-3; the match to TRBD2 covers 8 bases. The CDR3 runs to 16 residues. With 4 bases clipped from V and 1 base from J, the junction kept 7 bases outside the gene matches. The germline gives CDR1 MNHNS, CDR2 SASEGT. The CDR3 sequence is CASSVPWRGGTDTQYF. CDR3 nucleotide sequence: TGTGCCAGCAGTGTTCCTTGGCGGGGGGGCACAGATACGCAGTATTTT.

Worth noting for this clone: This specimen includes other DNA sequences encoding the same CDR3. The rearrangement uses TRBV28 and TRBJ2-3; 7 bases fit TRBD2. With V trimmed by 6 bases and J by 2 bases, 8 bases remained unmatched. CDR1 is MDHEN and CDR2 is SYDVKM in the germline V gene. This CDR3 has 15 amino acids. The CDR3: CASSPPAGLTDTQYF. The CDR3 DNA sequence: TGTGCCAGCAGCCCACCAGCGGGACTCACAGATACGCAGTATTTT.

V is TRBV2 and J is TRBJ2-7, with 8 bases aligning to TRBD1. With V trimmed by 6 bases and J by 7 bases, 5 bases remained unmatched. Germline CDR1 and CDR2: SNHLY and FYNNEI. This CDR3 spans 12 amino acids. The chain's CDR3 is CASRQGAREQYF. In DNA, the CDR3 is TGTGCCAGCAGGCAGGGGGCGAGGGAGCAGTACTTC.

V is TRBV2 and J is TRBJ2-7; 7 bases match TRBD1. Germline loops: CDR1 SNHLY, CDR2 FYNNEI. The trim removed 4 bases at V and 0 bases at J, leaving 9 bases unmatched. The CDR3 consists of 16 residues. CDR3 in DNA: TGTGCCAGCAGTGTCCCGGACAGGCTGAGCTCCTACGAGCAGTACTTC. It codes for CASSVPDRLSSYEQYF.

This clone was counted a single time. The CDR3 region is CASSSGQPSGYTF. The CDR3 DNA sequence: TGTGCCAGCAGTTCGGGACAGCCATCTGGCTACACCTTC. This rearrangement joins TRBV28 to TRBJ1-2; 7 bases align to TRBD1. CDR1 is MDHEN and CDR2 is SYDVKM in the germline V gene. The CDR3 totals 13 residues. The V gene end was trimmed by 4 bases and the J gene end by 7 bases; junction bases not matched to a gene: 6.

This clone has a handful of counts. V and J are TRBV19 and TRBJ2-3; 9 bases are shared with TRBD1. CDR1 and CDR2 (germline): LNHDA, SQIVND (reference sequence). Trimming took 6 bases from V and 7 from J; bases not matched to a gene: 11. The CDR3 runs to 15 residues. CDR3 coding DNA: TGTGCCAGTAGGCCTCAACAGGGGGCGTCGAATACGCAGTATTTT. Protein: CASRPQQGASNTQYF.

This chain joins TRBV7-8 and TRBJ2-2, with no clear D. Per the germline V gene, CDR1 is SGHVS and CDR2 is FQNEAQ. Trimming shortened V by 5 bases and J by 4 bases, and 8 bases separated the two germline ends. The CDR3 totals 13 residues. The CDR3 protein is CASSGDPTGELFF. The CDR3 DNA is TGTGCCAGCAGCGGAGACCCCACCGGGGAGCTGTTTTTT.

V usage is TRBV2 and J usage is TRBJ1-2; weak D call: TRBD1 (5 bases). The germline V gene has CDR1 SNHLY and CDR2 FYNNEI. Trimming removed 1 base from V and 6 bases from J, with 9 bases in between. The CDR3 runs 13 residues. DNA for the CDR3: TGTGCCAGCAGTGAAGAGGGGCTGAATGGCTACACCTTC. Translated: CASSEEGLNGYTF.

The CDR3 is CASSGTSGQSPSYEQYF. The CDR3 coding sequence is TGTGCCAGCAGCGGAACCTCGGGACAGAGCCCAAGCTACGAGCAGTACTTC. The chain is built from TRBV11-1 and TRBJ2-7; 7 bases fit TRBD1. The junction had 16 bases not matched to a gene; V was cut back by 5 bases and J by 3 bases. Germline CDR1 is SGHAT and CDR2 is FQDESV (reference sequence). The CDR3 loop spans 17 amino acids.

This chain uses TRBV27 with TRBJ2-1; 10 bases line up with TRBD1. The CDR3 consists of 13 residues. Germline values: CDR1 MNHEY, CDR2 SMNVEV (reference sequence). J was trimmed by 9 bases and V by 6 bases; bases with no gene match: 5. The CDR3 bases are TGTGCCAGCAGGGCGACAGGGGGCGGTGAGCAGTTCTTC. This translates into CASRATGGGEQFF.

This clone was seen a handful of times. The rearrangement uses TRBV11-3 and TRBJ2-1, with 7 positions matching TRBD2. This CDR3 region has 13 residues. V lost 4 bases, J lost 7 bases, and 4 bases stayed unmatched. Looked up from germline, CDR1 is SGHNT and CDR2 is YENEEA. CDR3 bases: TGTGCCAGCAGCTCAGCGGGACTAAATGAGCAGTTCTTC. It codes for CASSSAGLNEQFF.

The chain employs TRBV7-7 and TRBJ2-1; TRBD2 agrees at 12 bases. With 4 bases clipped from V and 8 bases from J, the junction kept 9 bases outside the gene matches. From germline, CDR1 is SSHAT and CDR2 FNYEAQ (reference sequence). The CDR3 length is 16 residues. The CDR3 reads CASSSSTSGRGDEQFF. As DNA, the CDR3 is TGTGCCAGCAGCTCCTCGACTAGCGGGAGAGGAGATGAGCAGTTCTTC.

The rearrangement joins TRBV27 to TRBJ2-3; no clear D gene. V shed 1 base and J shed 4 bases, with 15 bases lying between them. The germline V gene has CDR1 MNHEY and CDR2 SMNVEV (reference sequence). The CDR3 has 16 amino acids. The CDR3 region has the DNA TGTGCCAGCAGTTTATGGAACATTGGAGTGGCAGATACGCAGTATTTT. It codes for CASSLWNIGVADTQYF.

The V call is TRBV2, the J call TRBJ1-5; D uncertain. Germline assignment: CDR1 SNHLY and CDR2 FYNNEI. V was pared by 4 bases and J by 5 bases, with 6 bases between. The CDR3 spans 12 residues. CDR3 residues: CASSGGYQPQHF. The CDR3 DNA reads as TGTGCCAGCAGTGGCGGTTATCAGCCCCAGCATTTT.